The rows below give T cell receptor beta chains drawn from one sample of a study of blood T cells in healthy people across ages. From the 5' RACE reads, TCRdb called clonotypes with MiXCR, one entry per CDR3 protein. The sample lists approximately 2,000,000 distinct CDR3 sequences, about two fifths occurring once. The sequencing input was blood. The receptor set was obtained from a human donor in good health. CDR3s include the opening cysteine and the closing phenylalanine or tryptophan. The D gene is left open where the match is weak. For some rows the clone size is stated as once, few or many, or as a class when expanded; others skip it.

j_call: TRBJ2-5
v_call: TRBV7-2
clone_size: NA
d_call: TRBD2
cdr3_aa: CASSGTKVGETQYF
cdr3_nt: TGTGCCAGCAGCGGGACTAAGGTTGGGGAGACCCAGTACTTC

j_call: TRBJ2-1
v_call: TRBV27
clone_size: NA
d_call: NA
cdr3_aa: CASSWTGAGVYNEQFF
cdr3_nt: TGTGCCAGCAGCTGGACTGGAGCCGGGGTGTACAATGAGCAGTTCTTC

j_call: TRBJ1-2
v_call: TRBV6-5
clone_size: NA
d_call: TRBD1
cdr3_aa: CASSRGQGLGTTYGYTF
cdr3_nt: TGTGCCAGCAGTCGAGGACAGGGGTTAGGGACCACATATGGCTACACCTTC

j_call: TRBJ1-4
v_call: TRBV12-3/TRBV12-4
clone_size: NA
d_call: NA
cdr3_aa: CASSSNLATNEKLFF
cdr3_nt: TGTGCCAGCAGTTCTAACTTAGCAACTAATGAAAAACTGTTTTTT

j_call: TRBJ2-1
v_call: TRBV4-3
clone_size: NA
d_call: TRBD2
cdr3_aa: CASSQELAGGNRYNEQFF
cdr3_nt: TGCGCCAGCAGCCAAGAACTAGCGGGGGGGAATCGCTACAATGAGCAGTTCTTC

j_call: TRBJ1-2
v_call: TRBV6-5
clone_size: NA
d_call: TRBD1
cdr3_aa: CASSQTGTGYYGYTF
cdr3_nt: TGTGCCAGCAGCCAAACGGGGACAGGGTACTATGGCTACACCTTC

j_call: TRBJ2-3
v_call: TRBV11-2
clone_size: few
d_call: NA
cdr3_aa: CASSLMGTTDTQYF
cdr3_nt: TGTGCCAGCAGCTTGATGGGGACCACAGATACGCAGTATTTT

j_call: TRBJ2-5
v_call: TRBV7-2
clone_size: few
d_call: TRBD2
cdr3_aa: CASSFGGDYETQYF
cdr3_nt: TGTGCCAGCAGCTTCGGGGGGGATTATGAGACCCAGTACTTC

j_call: TRBJ2-7
v_call: TRBV20-1
clone_size: NA
d_call: NA
cdr3_aa: CSARGLVAGSYEQYF
cdr3_nt: TGCAGTGCTAGGGGCCTAGTGGCCGGCTCCTACGAGCAGTACTTC

j_call: TRBJ1-1
v_call: TRBV20-1
clone_size: NA
d_call: TRBD1
cdr3_aa: CSAGWTGRSDTEAFF
cdr3_nt: TGCAGTGCTGGCTGGACAGGGAGGTCCGACACTGAAGCTTTCTTT

j_call: TRBJ2-1
v_call: TRBV6-2/TRBV6-3
clone_size: NA
d_call: TRBD1
cdr3_aa: CASSPLRGRDRTYNEQFF
cdr3_nt: TGTGCCAGCAGTCCACTCCGGGGCCGGGACAGGACCTACAATGAGCAGTTCTTC

j_call: TRBJ1-1
v_call: TRBV20-1
clone_size: few
d_call: NA
cdr3_aa: CSAHEAEAFF
cdr3_nt: TGCAGTGCTCACGAGGCTGAAGCTTTCTTT

j_call: TRBJ1-2
v_call: TRBV7-2
clone_size: NA
d_call: NA
cdr3_aa: CASSSVEWRGGYTF
cdr3_nt: TGTGCCAGCAGCTCTGTAGAATGGCGTGGGGGCTACACCTTC

j_call: TRBJ2-7
v_call: TRBV18
clone_size: NA
d_call: NA
cdr3_aa: CASSPPGADYEQYF
cdr3_nt: TGTGCCAGCTCACCACCGGGGGCAGACTACGAGCAGTACTTC

j_call: TRBJ1-1
v_call: TRBV29-1
clone_size: NA
d_call: NA
cdr3_aa: CSVEGPPLTNTEAFF
cdr3_nt: TGCAGCGTTGAAGGGCCCCCGCTGACAAACACTGAAGCTTTCTTT

j_call: TRBJ2-1
v_call: TRBV6-5
clone_size: few
d_call: TRBD2
cdr3_aa: CASIKPGGSYNEQFF
cdr3_nt: TGTGCCAGCATTAAACCGGGGGGCTCCTACAATGAGCAGTTCTTC

j_call: TRBJ2-3
v_call: TRBV12-3/TRBV12-4
clone_size: NA
d_call: NA
cdr3_aa: CAVGDRADTQYF
cdr3_nt: TGTGCGGTCGGGGATCGTGCAGATACGCAGTATTTT

j_call: TRBJ2-2
v_call: TRBV4-1
clone_size: NA
d_call: NA
cdr3_aa: CASSQEMGNTGELFF
cdr3_nt: TGCGCCAGCAGCCAAGAGATGGGAAACACCGGGGAGCTGTTTTTT

j_call: TRBJ2-4
v_call: TRBV9
clone_size: NA
d_call: TRBD2
cdr3_aa: CASSLAGDSEQYF
cdr3_nt: TGTGCCAGCAGCTTAGCGGGGGACAGTGAGCAGTACTTC

j_call: TRBJ2-1
v_call: TRBV27
clone_size: NA
d_call: TRBD1
cdr3_aa: CASSQGVLSSYNEQFF
cdr3_nt: TGTGCCAGCAGTCAGGGGGTTTTAAGCTCCTACAATGAGCAGTTCTTC

j_call: TRBJ2-1
v_call: TRBV5-6
clone_size: NA
d_call: TRBD2
cdr3_aa: CASSLFLAGREEQFF
cdr3_nt: TGTGCCAGCAGCTTGTTCTTAGCGGGGAGGGAAGAGCAGTTCTTC

j_call: TRBJ1-3
v_call: TRBV29-1
clone_size: few
d_call: NA
cdr3_aa: CSVVMVKGAGNTIYF
cdr3_nt: TGCAGCGTTGTCATGGTAAAGGGCGCCGGGAACACCATATATTTT

j_call: TRBJ2-3
v_call: TRBV5-1
clone_size: NA
d_call: TRBD2
cdr3_aa: CASRFGTSGYTDTQYF
cdr3_nt: TGCGCCAGCAGGTTCGGGACTAGCGGATATACAGATACGCAGTATTTT

j_call: TRBJ1-3
v_call: TRBV6-6
clone_size: once
d_call: NA
cdr3_aa: CASDPGAGNTIYF
cdr3_nt: TGTGCCAGCGACCCTGGTGCTGGAAACACCATATATTTT

j_call: TRBJ2-1
v_call: TRBV4-1
clone_size: NA
d_call: TRBD2
cdr3_aa: CASSQVAGGPDEQFF
cdr3_nt: TGCGCCAGCAGCCAAGTAGCGGGGGGGCCTGATGAGCAGTTCTTC

j_call: TRBJ1-2
v_call: TRBV12-3/TRBV12-4
clone_size: NA
d_call: NA
cdr3_aa: CASSLSRAGGYTF
cdr3_nt: TGTGCCAGCAGTTTGTCCAGGGCGGGTGGCTACACCTTC

j_call: TRBJ2-7
v_call: TRBV7-6
clone_size: few
d_call: TRBD1
cdr3_aa: CASSPRTGEDEQYF
cdr3_nt: TGTGCCAGCAGCCCCCGGACAGGTGAGGACGAGCAGTACTTC

j_call: TRBJ1-4
v_call: TRBV18
clone_size: few
d_call: NA
cdr3_aa: CASSPPRQGNEKLFF
cdr3_nt: TGTGCCAGCTCACCACCGCGGCAGGGGAATGAAAAACTGTTTTTT

j_call: TRBJ1-1
v_call: TRBV29-1
clone_size: many
d_call: NA
cdr3_aa: CSVAEGGIRTEAFF
cdr3_nt: TGCAGCGTCGCTGAGGGAGGGATTCGCACTGAAGCTTTCTTT

j_call: TRBJ2-3
v_call: TRBV9
clone_size: few
d_call: NA
cdr3_aa: CASSVGRGADTQYF
cdr3_nt: TGTGCCAGCAGCGTAGGGAGAGGGGCAGATACGCAGTATTTT

j_call: TRBJ1-1
v_call: TRBV10-3
clone_size: few
d_call: NA
cdr3_aa: CAISELTGNTEAFF
cdr3_nt: TGTGCCATCAGTGAGTTGACAGGAAACACTGAAGCTTTCTTT

j_call: TRBJ2-7
v_call: TRBV13
clone_size: NA
d_call: NA
cdr3_aa: CASSLRDKITYEQYF
cdr3_nt: TGTGCCAGCAGCTTACGGGACAAGATAACCTACGAGCAGTACTTC

j_call: TRBJ2-7
v_call: TRBV7-6
clone_size: NA
d_call: TRBD2
cdr3_aa: CASSLEASGGRYEQYF
cdr3_nt: TGTGCCAGCAGCTTAGAGGCTAGCGGGGGTCGGTACGAGCAGTACTTC